Given below is one TCR beta chain in context. Its target is unknown. Preparation of the TCRbeta library used unique molecular identifiers. TCRdb recomputed calls from the PCR reads with MiXCR, one row per CDR3 protein. The profile covers about 27,000 distinct CDR3 sequences, with roughly a sixth appearing a single time and 35% taken by the ten largest. With 5 bases removed from V and 5 bases from J, the gap between germline ends came to 6 bases. Germline CDR1 reads DFQATT; CDR2 reads SNEGSKA (reference sequence). The CDR3 runs to 10 residues. These data belong to a study of T-cell reconstitution after alpha-beta-depleted transplantation in children. Study outcomes and limitations: Expanded clones from the graft, numbering several hundred, reportedly supplied alpha-beta T cells about two months after transplant. Counts and diversity of T cells one year after transplant came mostly from newly produced T cells. It was surviving recipient T cells and thymic progenitors that gave some patients high TCRbeta diversity at day 60.

Sequencing used PBMCs, mostly from graft donor cells, obtained 60 days after TCRalphabeta/CD19-depleted stem cell transplant. The chain employs TRBV20-1 and TRBJ1-2; D gene ambiguous. This TCR was sampled from a male patient aged 2-10 years who had a stem cell transplant for acute lymphoblastic leukemia, so the T cells may come from the graft donor. CDR3 region: CSAQWYGYTF. The CDR3 bases are TGCAGTGCTCAATGGTATGGCTACACCTTC.